The sequence of this T cell receptor (beta chain) was determined in a study of cytomegalovirus exposure and HLA in healthy donors. 60 Vbeta and 13 Jbeta primers were used in PCR. This table comes from immunoSEQ multiplex PCR, and its TCRdb copy is limited to in-frame clones, with some not included. The table includes about 170,000 clones, approximately 76% detected once. Every donor was a healthy person donating bone marrow. Whole-study findings and limits: Analysis performed later found roughly 17,000 TCR beta sequences associated with HLA alleles at 0.05 false discovery rate. Previous analysis showed most TCR beta V segments were productive about 90% or about 30% of the time. Researchers reported in a later analysis that a missense DCLRE1C variant was tied to TCR beta V- and J-gene trimming.

This clone was observed a few times. The target antigen is unknown. This CDR3 comprises 15 residues. Trimming stripped 2 bases from V and 6 bases from J, with 14 bases between. Per germline, CDR1 SGHTA and CDR2 FQGNSA. Sequenced input: PBMCs. The sequence was collected from a female donor in good health and CMV-seronegative. This sequence joins TRBV7-2 and TRBJ1-5; TRBD1 is a possible D gene (6 bases). This chain's CDR3 is CASSLRLGGGQPQHF. The CDR3 DNA is TGTGCCAGCAGCTTACGTCTAGGGGGGGGTCAGCCCCAGCATTTT.